The 9 T cell receptor beta chains in this list originate from one sample, sequenced in a study of cytotoxic CD8 clonotypes in ibrutinib-treated CLL. The protocol was immunoSEQ multiplex PCR, while the TCRdb copy is restricted to in-frame clones and leaves out a portion. The sample shows roughly 53,000 clones, roughly 54% of them seen only once. Source: PBMCs, taken at disease progression, from a patient treated with ibrutinib. The receptors shown here come from a human donor with chronic lymphocytic leukemia.

The V call is TRBV6-5, the J call TRBJ1-1; D call uncertain. V was trimmed by 0 bases and J by 4 bases, leaving 3 bases between them. The CDR3 loop spans 12 amino acids. CDR1 and CDR2 from the germline V gene are MNHEY and SVGAGI. CDR3 DNA: TGTGCCAGCAGTTACTCGTCCACTGAAGCTTTCTTT. Protein product: CASSYSSTEAFF.

For the CDR3, the DNA is TGCGCCAGCAGCTTGGAAGTTGGGGCGAACACTGAAGCTTTCTTT. It encodes CASSLEVGANTEAFF. This chain links TRBV5-1 with TRBJ1-1, with D perhaps TRBD1 (5 bases). CDR1 and CDR2 (germline): SGHRS, YFSETQ. V was pared by 0 bases and J by 1 base, with 10 bases between. The CDR3 has 15 residues.

This clone was observed once. The V call is TRBV7-2, the J call TRBJ2-1, with D tentatively TRBD1 or TRBD2 (5 bases each). The CDR3 length is 12 residues. CDR1 is SGHTA, CDR2 FQGNSA, per germline. V was pared by 4 bases and J by 10 bases, with 11 bases between. CDR3 bases: TGTGCCAGCAGCTCCCCGGGGCGCGAGCAGTTCTTC. It codes for CASSSPGREQFF.

J is TRBJ2-7 and V is TRBV28; 9 bases map to TRBD1. Germline lookup yields CDR1 MDHEN and CDR2 SYDVKM. Germline trimming cut 9 bases from V and 5 bases from J; bases unmatched to any gene: 11. This CDR3 comprises 14 residues. The CDR3 nucleotides are TGTGCCAGTTATCCCGGGACAGGGATCCACGAGCAGTACTTC. Residues: CASYPGTGIHEQYF.

On this clone: Germline and junction disagree at one end, which may indicate a read error. The gene calls are TRBV29-1 and TRBJ1-2; no clear D. Germline CDR1 reads SQVTM; CDR2 reads ANQGSEA. The CDR3 runs 13 residues. As DNA, the CDR3 is TGCAGCGTGGAAGGAGGTTACGTGGGTGGCTACACCTTC. This translates into CSVEGGYVGGYTF.

This chain uses TRBV7-6 with TRBJ2-2; 7 bases line up with TRBD1. The CDR3 is made up of 16 amino acids. Germline V gene sequence: CDR1 SGHVS, CDR2 FNYEAQ. The junction had 6 bases not matched to a gene; V was cut back by 4 bases and J by 1 base. CDR3 region: CASSSSGTVNTGELFF. Written as DNA, the CDR3 is TGTGCCAGCAGCTCCTCCGGGACAGTGAACACCGGGGAGCTGTTTTTT.

This clone was observed a few times. The chain recombines TRBV30 with TRBJ2-7; tentatively, D is TRBD1 (5 bases). From germline, CDR1 is GTSNPN and CDR2 SVGIG (reference sequence). The CDR3 contains 12 residues. V gave up 2 bases and J gave up 6 bases, with 11 bases separating them. The CDR3 nucleotides are TGTGCCTGGAGTATCACAGGTAGCGAGCAGTACTTC. Translating it yields CAWSITGSEQYF.

The rearrangement uses TRBV2 and TRBJ1-4; possibly TRBD1 for D (5 bases). Deletions cut 9 bases from V and 8 bases from J, with 13 bases between. Germline assignment: CDR1 SNHLY and CDR2 FYNNEI. The CDR3 consists of 12 residues. This CDR3 reads CASRQGGEKLFF. DNA for the CDR3: TGTGCCAGTCGCCAGGGTGGGGAAAAACTGTTTTTT.

This chain connects TRBV11-2 to TRBJ2-1; D gene unclear. The V end lost 0 bases, the J end lost 5 bases, and 5 bases lay between the germline ends. The CDR3 extends over 13 amino acids. CDR1 is SGHAT, CDR2 FQNNGV, per germline. The CDR3 sequence: CASSLDRNNEQFF. In DNA, the CDR3 is TGTGCCAGCAGCTTAGATCGGAACAATGAGCAGTTCTTC.